This passage covers 18 T cell receptor beta chains from one sample sequenced in a study of Tregs in tolerant kidney transplant recipients (dated by TCRdb to about 2019). The library was made by the immunoSEQ multiplex PCR assay. Sourced from immuneACCESS, this table was stored by TCRdb with only in-frame sequences that have V and J called. A share of the clones is absent; for the studies checked, an unresolved V gene accounts for under half, and the remainder has no known explanation. The sample includes roughly 250,000 clones, with approximately 83% observed a single time. The ten largest make up around 0.6% of the sample. Sequenced sample: CD4+ T cells from blood. These receptors were obtained from a human donor in good health.

The chain uses TRBV5-1 and TRBJ1-2; no clear D. Trimming shortened V by 5 bases and J by 3 bases, and 14 bases separated the two germline ends. Looked up from germline, CDR1 is SGHRS and CDR2 is YFSETQ. This CDR3 contains 14 residues. CDR3 amino acids: CASSLGIPDYGYTF. The DNA for the CDR3 is TGCGCCAGCAGTCTCGGCATTCCTGACTATGGCTACACCTTC.

The chain links TRBV27 to TRBJ2-5; D not resolved. There are 10 residues in the CDR3. The ends were cut back, 9 bases at V and 5 bases at J, with 7 bases in the middle. The germline gives CDR1 MNHEY, CDR2 SMNVEV (reference sequence). The CDR3 is CASPSETQYF. In nucleotides, the CDR3 is TGTGCCAGTCCCTCGGAGACCCAGTACTTC.

The chain couples TRBV21-1 to TRBJ2-7; the DNA was not compared with TRBD1, the D call given in the table. TRBV21-1 is listed as a pseudogene. The CDR3 runs to 13 residues. The DNA for the CDR3 is TGTGCCAGCAGCAAAGAAGGGGCCTCCGAGCAGTACTTC. Amino acids: CASSKEGASEQYF.

The chain combines TRBV30 with TRBJ1-3; D uncertain. Trimming removed 2 bases at V and 4 bases at J, with 9 bases between. The CDR3 spans 13 residues. CDR1 is GTSNPN and CDR2 is SVGIG in the germline V gene (reference sequence). Written as DNA, the CDR3 is TGTGCCTGGAGTTGGTTGAGGGGAAACACCATATATTTT. This codes for CAWSWLRGNTIYF.

The chain employs TRBV27 and TRBJ2-3, with 11 bases matching TRBD2. V was clipped by 5 bases and J by 1 base; unmatched bases: 2. CDR3 size: 15 residues. Germline V gene lookup returns CDR1 MNHEY and CDR2 SMNVEV (reference sequence). DNA for the CDR3: TGTGCCAGCAGTCGGGGACTAGCGGGCACAGATACGCAGTATTTT. This sequence encodes CASSRGLAGTDTQYF.

The V and J genes are TRBV21-1 and TRBJ2-2. TRBV21-1 is shown as a pseudogene. The CDR3 totals 16 residues. For the CDR3, the DNA is TGTGCCAGCAGCAAAGGGGGAACTGCTAACACCGGGGAGCTGTTTTTT. Protein product: CASSKGGTANTGELFF.

The chain links TRBV9 to TRBJ1-1; possible D gene TRBD1, 5 bases. This CDR3 has 15 amino acids. Germline CDR1 SGDLS, CDR2 YYNGEE. V lost 0 bases to trimming and J lost 1 base, with 10 bases between them. CDR3 DNA: TGTGCCAGCAGCGTAGTCCCGGGGGGGAACACTGAAGCTTTCTTT. It is translated as CASSVVPGGNTEAFF.

V is TRBV5-1 and J is TRBJ2-5, with 7 bases that match TRBD1. CDR3 length: 15 amino acids. The germline gives CDR1 SGHRS, CDR2 YFSETQ. Trimming cost V 4 bases and J 2 bases; bases outside gene matches: 8. In nucleotides, the CDR3 is TGCGCCAGCAGCCGCGCCCCGGGACAGCAAGAGACCCAGTACTTC. Translated: CASSRAPGQQETQYF.

V and J are TRBV2 and TRBJ2-7; 8 bases align to TRBD2. J was trimmed by 4 bases and V by 6 bases; bases with no gene match: 11. Germline V CDR1 and CDR2: SNHLY, FYNNEI. The CDR3 is 15 amino acids. CDR3 loop: CASSGPAGVGYEQYF. The CDR3 coding sequence is TGTGCCAGCAGCGGCCCAGCGGGAGTCGGGTACGAGCAGTACTTC. Filled out from reference TRBV2 and TRBJ2-7, the complete variable domain reads EPEVTQTPSHQVTQMGQEVILRCVPISNHLYFYWYRQILGQKVEFLVSFYNNEISEKSEIFDDQFSVERPDGSNFTLKIRSTKLEDSAMYFCASSGPAGVGYEQYFGPGTRLTVT.

This clone was observed once. An end of the junction does not agree with germline; a read error may underlie this. Additional DNA sequences in this sample encode the identical CDR3. V is TRBV7-6 and J is TRBJ2-7; 9 bases map to TRBD1. Germline V gene data show CDR1 as SGHVS and CDR2 as FNYEAQ. The CDR3 has 15 amino acids. CDR3 nucleotide sequence: TGCGCCAGCAGCCCTGGACAGGGGACCACCTACGAGCAGTACTTC. This gives the protein CASSPGQGTTYEQYF.

The rearrangement joins TRBV18 to TRBJ2-5; D remains ambiguous. The CDR3 is 14 residues long. V gave up 3 bases and J gave up 2 bases, with 10 bases separating them. Germline CDR1 KGHSH, CDR2 LQKENI. DNA for the CDR3: TGTGCCAGCTCACCTGCGGATGGACAAGAGACCCAGTACTTC. This sequence encodes CASSPADGQETQYF. The full variable domain, with the rest looked up from reference TRBV18 and TRBJ2-5, is NAGVMQNPRHLVRRRGQEARLRCSPMKGHSHVYWYRQLPEEGLKFMVYLQKENIIDESGMPKERFSAEFPKEGPSILRIQQVVRGDSAAYFCASSPADGQETQYFGPGTRLLVL.

The chain links TRBV7-8 to TRBJ2-7; D not certain. The ends were cut back, 3 bases at V and 3 bases at J, with 9 bases in the middle. Germline lookup yields CDR1 SGHVS and CDR2 FQNEAQ. The CDR3 loop spans 13 amino acids. In DNA form, the CDR3 reads TGTGCCAGCAGCTTGGCCAGTTACTACGAGCAGTACTTC. Its protein is CASSLASYYEQYF.

The V call is TRBV4-1, the J call TRBJ2-6, with no clear D. The germline CDR1 and CDR2 sequences are MGHRA and YSYEKL. Trimming removed 1 base at V and 0 bases at J, with 10 bases between. The CDR3 totals 17 residues. CDR3 amino acids: CASSQGRPVSGANVLTF. The CDR3 DNA sequence: TGCGCCAGCAGCCAAGGTCGTCCGGTCTCTGGGGCCAACGTCCTGACTTTC.

This chain uses TRBV5-6 with TRBJ2-1; D may be TRBD2 (5 bases). V was shortened by 4 bases and J by 7 bases, with 12 bases between the two germline ends. Germline-derived CDR1 and CDR2 are SGHDT and YYEEEE. The length of the CDR3 is 13 residues. The chain's CDR3 is CASSDGEPNEQFF. In DNA form, the CDR3 reads TGTGCCAGCAGCGACGGGGAGCCAAATGAGCAGTTCTTC.

CDR3 residues: CASRLAIDEQYF. The CDR3 DNA reads as TGTGCAAGTCGCTTAGCGATCGACGAGCAGTACTTC. V is TRBV12-2 and J is TRBJ2-7. TRBV12-2 is listed as a pseudogene. The CDR3 runs 12 residues.

The chain employs TRBV18 and TRBJ1-4; D not resolved. Trimming removed 2 bases from V and 0 bases from J, with 4 bases in between. CDR1 and CDR2 from the germline V gene are KGHSH and LQKENI. The CDR3 is made up of 14 amino acids. The CDR3 loop reads CASSPSATNEKLFF. The CDR3 region has the DNA TGTGCCAGCTCACCATCAGCAACTAATGAAAAACTGTTTTTT.

CDR3 coding DNA: TGCGCCAGCAGCTTGGTTGGTAGCGGGGGCCAAGAGACCCAGTACTTC. Protein product: CASSLVGSGGQETQYF. V gene TRBV5-1 combines with J gene TRBJ2-5, with 9 bases matching TRBD2. Germline CDR1 and CDR2: SGHRS and YFSETQ. CDR3 length: 16 residues. V was clipped by 0 bases and J by 1 base; unmatched bases: 4. Based on the CDR3 plus reference TRBV5-1 and TRBJ2-5, the full variable domain is KAGVTQTPRYLIKTRGQQVTLSCSPISGHRSVSWYQQTPGQGLQFLFEYFSETQRNKGNFPGRFSGRQFSNSRSEMNVSTLELGDSALYLCASSLVGSGGQETQYFGPGTRLLVL.

The chain has TRBV7-6 and TRBJ1-1; TRBD1 matches 7 bases. The germline CDR1 and CDR2 sequences are SGHVS and FNYEAQ. The V gene end was trimmed by 5 bases and the J gene end by 1 base; junction bases not matched to a gene: 4. This CDR3 has 14 residues. Here the CDR3 DNA reads TGTGCCAGCAGCCCGAACAGGGGGAACACTGAAGCTTTCTTT. Its translation is CASSPNRGNTEAFF.